This T cell receptor (beta chain) was observed in a study of regulatory dendritic cells for organ transplantation (dated by TCRdb to the late 2010s). For the study in its entirety: Monocytes were cultured with vitamin D3 on days 0 and 4 and with IL-10 on day 4 to generate regulatory dendritic cells. Sorted naive and memory CD4+ and CD8+ T cells had their TCRbeta repertoires sequenced both before and after allostimulation with either regulatory or mature dendritic cells. To evaluate the response of the DCs to a potent maturation-inducing agent, LPS was added to DC cultures on day 6. What the study reported, not specific to this receptor: Allostimulation expanded memory CD8+ clones in both subjects, but regulatory dendritic cells appeared to induce more limited expansion than mature dendritic cells. Only a couple of subjects were sequenced, and the authors noted considerable between-individual heterogeneity in the alloreactive memory CD8+ T cell pool. The repertoires of naive CD4+ and CD8+ T cells were highly diverse, while memory cell repertoires were less diverse, with memory CD8+ cells being the most oligoclonal. Of the resting subsets, the one holding the most alloreactive TCR clonotypes was memory CD8+ T cells.

Sorted T cell subsets were CFSE-labeled and co-cultured for around five days with allogeneic regulatory or mature dendritic cells at a 1:10 DC:T ratio. Naive T cells were sorted as CD45RA+ and memory T cells as CD45RO+ CD4+ or CD8+ cells by FACS. T cells for TCR sequencing came from a couple of healthy control subjects. The Qiagen DNeasy Blood & Tissue Kit was used for extraction of genomic DNA. In the germline V gene, CDR1 corresponds to SGDLS and CDR2 to YYNGEE. After removal of 2 bases from V and 5 bases from J, the junction retains 4 bases not matched to a gene. The cysteine opens and the phenylalanine closes a CDR3 of 14 amino acids. Just CDR3 DNA is preserved here, 42 bases in frame from base 1. A multiplexed two-step PCR with Vbeta-specific forward primers and Jbeta-specific reverse primers was used to amplify the TCRbeta CDR3 regions. Through the immunoSEQ service, TCRbeta libraries were sequenced on an Illumina instrument. The authors processed their data as follows. IMGT annotation was used to assign V, D and J genes, and synthetic CDR3 analogues were used to correct the counts for multiplex PCR bias. In the immunoSEQ Analyzer, repertoire clonality was calculated as one minus the normalized Shannon entropy. Clonal expansion was defined using Fisher's exact test with Benjamini-Hochberg false discovery rate control and a two-tailed threshold of P<0.01. This immuneACCESS table, as held by TCRdb, lists in-frame sequences with V and J called but not all clones. Of the missing ones, under half trace to an unresolved V gene in checked studies; the others have no known cause. V and J calls plus clone size are reproduced from that table; the DNA served to infer D and trimming. The sample profile shows fewer than 6,000 clones; approximately 72% of them were found once. Roughly 19% of the sample goes to the ten largest clones.

On this clone: It lacks a known antigen. No per-base quality is available; no much larger clone lies one base away. The sample contains more than one DNA sequence encoding this CDR3.

The sequenced sample was memory CD8+ T cells from blood cultured with regulatory dendritic cells. The cell subset or site label on this specimen signifies: CD45RO+ memory T cells. The sequence is built from TRBV9 and TRBJ2-3, and TRBD2 matches 8 of the central bases. The TCR was taken from a human donor in good health. The CDR3 reads CASSVSGKLDTQYF. In nucleotide form, the sequence is TGTGCCAGCAGCGTTAGCGGGAAGCTAGATACGCAGTATTTT.